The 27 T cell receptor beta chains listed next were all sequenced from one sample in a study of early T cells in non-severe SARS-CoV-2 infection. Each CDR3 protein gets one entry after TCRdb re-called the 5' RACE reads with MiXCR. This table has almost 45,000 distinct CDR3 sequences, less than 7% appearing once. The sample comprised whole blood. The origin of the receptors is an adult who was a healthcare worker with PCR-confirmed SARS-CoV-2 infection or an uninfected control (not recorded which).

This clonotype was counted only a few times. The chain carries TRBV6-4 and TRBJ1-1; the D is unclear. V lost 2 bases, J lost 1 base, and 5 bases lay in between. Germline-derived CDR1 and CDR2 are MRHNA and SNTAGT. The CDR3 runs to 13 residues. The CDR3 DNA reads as TGTGCCAGCAGTGACAGGGCGAACACTGAAGCTTTCTTT. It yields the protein CASSDRANTEAFF.

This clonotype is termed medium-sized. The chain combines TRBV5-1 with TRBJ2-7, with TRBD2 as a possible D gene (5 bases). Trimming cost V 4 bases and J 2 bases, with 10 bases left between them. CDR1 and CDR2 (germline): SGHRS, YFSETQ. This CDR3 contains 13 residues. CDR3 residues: CASSPYGAYEQYF. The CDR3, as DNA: TGCGCCAGCAGCCCTTACGGGGCCTACGAGCAGTACTTC.

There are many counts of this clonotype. CDR3 sequence: CASSYSHGQGRGYEQYF. CDR3 DNA sequence: TGTGCCAGCAGTTACTCCCACGGCCAGGGGAGGGGATACGAGCAGTACTTC. The gene calls are TRBV6-6 and TRBJ2-7; tentative D call: TRBD2 (7 bases). The V gene lost 0 bases and the J gene lost 4 bases, with 19 bases spanning the gap. The CDR3 contains 17 residues. The germline CDR1 and CDR2 sequences are MNHNY and SVGAGI (reference sequence).

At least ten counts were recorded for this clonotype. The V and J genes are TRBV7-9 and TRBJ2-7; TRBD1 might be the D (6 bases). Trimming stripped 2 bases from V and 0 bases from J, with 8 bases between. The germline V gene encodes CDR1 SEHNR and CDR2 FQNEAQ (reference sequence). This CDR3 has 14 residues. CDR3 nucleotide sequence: TGTGCCAGCAGCTTAAGGACAGACTCCTACGAGCAGTACTTC. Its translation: CASSLRTDSYEQYF.

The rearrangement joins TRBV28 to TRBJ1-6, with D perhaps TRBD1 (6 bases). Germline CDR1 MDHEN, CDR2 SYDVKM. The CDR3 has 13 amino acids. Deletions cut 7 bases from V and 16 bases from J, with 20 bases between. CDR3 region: CASTRDKDLLLHF. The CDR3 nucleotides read TGTGCCAGCACACGGGACAAGGACTTATTACTCCACTTT.

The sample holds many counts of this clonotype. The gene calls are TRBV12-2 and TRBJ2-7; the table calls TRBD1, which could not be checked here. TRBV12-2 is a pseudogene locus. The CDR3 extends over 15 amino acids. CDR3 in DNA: TGTGCAAGTCGCTCAGAGGCAGGGGGCGGATACGAGCAGTACTTC. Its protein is CASRSEAGGGYEQYF.

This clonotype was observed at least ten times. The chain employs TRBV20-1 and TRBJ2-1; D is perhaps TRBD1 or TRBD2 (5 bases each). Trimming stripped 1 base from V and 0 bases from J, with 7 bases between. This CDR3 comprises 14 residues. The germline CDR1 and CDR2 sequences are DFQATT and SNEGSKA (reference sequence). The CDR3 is CSARAGASYNEQFF. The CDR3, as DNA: TGCAGTGCTAGAGCCGGGGCCTCCTACAATGAGCAGTTCTTC.

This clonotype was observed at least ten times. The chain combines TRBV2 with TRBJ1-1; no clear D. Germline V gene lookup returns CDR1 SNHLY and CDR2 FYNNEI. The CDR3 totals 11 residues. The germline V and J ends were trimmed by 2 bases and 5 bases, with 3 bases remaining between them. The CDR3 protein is CASSERTEAFF. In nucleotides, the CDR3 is TGTGCCAGCAGTGAAAGAACTGAAGCTTTCTTT.

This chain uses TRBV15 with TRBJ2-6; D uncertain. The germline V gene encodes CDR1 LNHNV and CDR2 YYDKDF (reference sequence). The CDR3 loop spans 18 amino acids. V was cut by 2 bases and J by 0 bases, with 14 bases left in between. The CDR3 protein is CATSRTMEGFSGANVLTF. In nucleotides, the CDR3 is TGTGCCACCAGCAGAACCATGGAAGGGTTCTCTGGGGCCAACGTCCTGACTTTC.

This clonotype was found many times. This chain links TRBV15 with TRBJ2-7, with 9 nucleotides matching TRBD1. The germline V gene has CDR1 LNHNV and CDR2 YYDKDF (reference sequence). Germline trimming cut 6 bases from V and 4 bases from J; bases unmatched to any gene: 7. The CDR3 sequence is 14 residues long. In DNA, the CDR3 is TGTGCCACCAGTGCACTCGGGACAGGGTACGAGCAGTACTTC. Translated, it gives CATSALGTGYEQYF.

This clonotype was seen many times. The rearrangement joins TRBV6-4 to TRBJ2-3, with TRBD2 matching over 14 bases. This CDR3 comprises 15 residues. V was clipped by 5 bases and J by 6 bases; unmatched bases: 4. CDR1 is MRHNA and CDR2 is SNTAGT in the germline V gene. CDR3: CASSTTSGGADTQYF. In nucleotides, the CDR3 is TGTGCCAGCAGTACGACTAGCGGGGGGGCCGATACGCAGTATTTT.

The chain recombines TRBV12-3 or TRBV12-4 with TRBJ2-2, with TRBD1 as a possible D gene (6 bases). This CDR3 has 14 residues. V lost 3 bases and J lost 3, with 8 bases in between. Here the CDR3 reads CASSFRGHTGELFF. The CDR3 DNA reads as TGTGCCAGCAGTTTCAGGGGACACACCGGGGAGCTGTTTTTT.

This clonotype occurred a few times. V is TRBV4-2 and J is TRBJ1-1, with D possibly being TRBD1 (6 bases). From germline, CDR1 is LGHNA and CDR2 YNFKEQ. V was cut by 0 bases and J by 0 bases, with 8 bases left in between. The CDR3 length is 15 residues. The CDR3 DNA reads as TGTGCCAGCAGCCAAGATCAGGGGCTGAACACTGAAGCTTTCTTT. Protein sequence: CASSQDQGLNTEAFF.

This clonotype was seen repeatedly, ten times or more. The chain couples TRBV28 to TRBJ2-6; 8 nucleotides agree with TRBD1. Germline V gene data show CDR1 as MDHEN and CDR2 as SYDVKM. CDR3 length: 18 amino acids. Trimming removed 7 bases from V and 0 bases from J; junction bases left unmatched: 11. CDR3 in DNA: TGTGCCAGCATGGGGGCAGGGGGCCCGATCTCTGGGGCCAACGTCCTGACTTTC. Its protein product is CASMGAGGPISGANVLTF.

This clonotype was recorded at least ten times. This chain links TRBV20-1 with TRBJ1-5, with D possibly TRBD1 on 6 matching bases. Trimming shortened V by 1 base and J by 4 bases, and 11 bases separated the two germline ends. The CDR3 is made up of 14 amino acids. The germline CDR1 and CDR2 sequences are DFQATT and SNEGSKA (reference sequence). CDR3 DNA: TGCAGTGCTAGAGGGGGGGGCAAGAATCAGCCCCAGCATTTT. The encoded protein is CSARGGGKNQPQHF.

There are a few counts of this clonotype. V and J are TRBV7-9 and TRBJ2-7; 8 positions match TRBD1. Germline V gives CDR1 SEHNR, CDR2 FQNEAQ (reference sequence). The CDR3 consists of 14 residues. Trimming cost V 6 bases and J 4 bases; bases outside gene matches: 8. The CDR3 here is CASSRQGARYEQYF. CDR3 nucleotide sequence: TGTGCCAGCAGTCGTCAGGGGGCGAGGTACGAGCAGTACTTC.

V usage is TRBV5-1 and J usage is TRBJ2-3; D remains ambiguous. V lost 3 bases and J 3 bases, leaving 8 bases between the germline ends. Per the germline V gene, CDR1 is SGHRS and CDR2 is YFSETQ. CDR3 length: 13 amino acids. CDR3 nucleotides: TGCGCCAGCAGCTCACAACCAACAGATACGCAGTATTTT. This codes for CASSSQPTDTQYF.

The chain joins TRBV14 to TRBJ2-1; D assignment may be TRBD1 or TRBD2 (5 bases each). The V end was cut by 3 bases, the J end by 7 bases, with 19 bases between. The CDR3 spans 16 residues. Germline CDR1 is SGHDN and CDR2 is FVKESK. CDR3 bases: TGTGCCAGCAGCCATCACCGGGACGGAAAACTAAATGAGCAGTTCTTC. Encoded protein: CASSHHRDGKLNEQFF.

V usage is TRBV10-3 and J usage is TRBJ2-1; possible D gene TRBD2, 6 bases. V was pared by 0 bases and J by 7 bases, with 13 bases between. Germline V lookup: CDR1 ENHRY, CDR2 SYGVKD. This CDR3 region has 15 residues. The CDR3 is CAISESAPGGNEQFF. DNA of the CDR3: TGTGCCATCAGTGAGTCTGCCCCAGGAGGGAATGAGCAGTTCTTC.

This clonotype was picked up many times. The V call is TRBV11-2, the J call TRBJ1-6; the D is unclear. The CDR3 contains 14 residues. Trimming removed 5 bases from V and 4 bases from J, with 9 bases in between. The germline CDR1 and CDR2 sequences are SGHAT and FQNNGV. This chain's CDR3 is CASSLTQYNSPLHF. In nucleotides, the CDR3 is TGTGCCAGCAGCCTTACGCAGTATAATTCACCCCTCCACTTT.

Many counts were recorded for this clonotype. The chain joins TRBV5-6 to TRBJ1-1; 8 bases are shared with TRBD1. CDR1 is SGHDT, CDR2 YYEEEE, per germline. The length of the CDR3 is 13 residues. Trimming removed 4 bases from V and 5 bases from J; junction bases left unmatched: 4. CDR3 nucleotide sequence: TGTGCCAGCAGCCGGACAGGGTGGACTGAAGCTTTCTTT. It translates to CASSRTGWTEAFF.

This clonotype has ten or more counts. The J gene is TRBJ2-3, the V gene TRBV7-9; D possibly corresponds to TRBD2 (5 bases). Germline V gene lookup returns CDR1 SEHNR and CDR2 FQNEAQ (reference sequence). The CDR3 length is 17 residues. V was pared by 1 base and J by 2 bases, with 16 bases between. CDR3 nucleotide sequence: TGTGCCAGCAGCTTAGAGGAGGAAGTCCTCTCCACAGATACGCAGTATTTT. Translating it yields CASSLEEEVLSTDTQYF.

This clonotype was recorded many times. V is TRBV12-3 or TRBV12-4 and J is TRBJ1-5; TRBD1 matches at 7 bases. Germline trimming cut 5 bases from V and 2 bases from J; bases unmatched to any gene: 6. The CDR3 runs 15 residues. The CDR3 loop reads CASSPTGEGNQPQHF. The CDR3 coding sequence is TGTGCCAGCAGTCCAACAGGGGAGGGCAATCAGCCCCAGCATTTT.

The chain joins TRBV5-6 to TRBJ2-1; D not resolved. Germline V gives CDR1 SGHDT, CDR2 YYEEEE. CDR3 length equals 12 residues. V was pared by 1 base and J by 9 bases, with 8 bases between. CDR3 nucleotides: TGTGCCAGCAGCTTGATCAGCTCTGAGCAGTTCTTC. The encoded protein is CASSLISSEQFF.

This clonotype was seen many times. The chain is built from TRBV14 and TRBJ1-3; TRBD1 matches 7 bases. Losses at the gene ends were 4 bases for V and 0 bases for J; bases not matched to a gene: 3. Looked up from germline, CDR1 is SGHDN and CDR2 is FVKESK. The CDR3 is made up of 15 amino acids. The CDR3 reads CASSPRDSSGNTIYF. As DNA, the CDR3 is TGTGCCAGCAGCCCCCGGGACAGCTCTGGAAACACCATATATTTT.

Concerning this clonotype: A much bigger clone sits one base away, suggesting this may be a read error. The CDR3 sequence is CASSLPAPGTGIGETQYF. As DNA, the CDR3 is TGTGCCAGCAGTTTACCTGCTCCCGGGACAGGGATCGGGGAGACCCAGTACTTC. This chain connects TRBV28 to TRBJ2-5; 9 bases are a match to TRBD1. Germline V CDR1 and CDR2: MDHEN, SYDVKM. The V segment lost 2 bases and the J segment 5 bases; nucleotides outside the gene matches: 15. The CDR3 runs 18 residues. The variable domain in full, completed from reference TRBV28 and TRBJ2-5, reads DVKVTQSSRYLVKRTGEKVFLECVQDMDHENMFWYRQDPGLGLRLIYFSYDVKMKEKGDIPEGYSVSREKKERFSLILESASTNQTSMYLCASSLPAPGTGIGETQYFGPGTRLLVL.

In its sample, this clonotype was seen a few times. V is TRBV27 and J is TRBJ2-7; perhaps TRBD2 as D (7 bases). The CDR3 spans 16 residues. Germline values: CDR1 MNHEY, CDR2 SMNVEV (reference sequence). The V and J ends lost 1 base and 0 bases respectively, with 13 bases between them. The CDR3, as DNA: TGTGCCAGCAGTTTATTTGCGGGGGCCAGCTCCTACGAGCAGTACTTC. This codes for CASSLFAGASSYEQYF.